This entry is about one T cell receptor (beta chain). Its antigen remains unknown. This sample is drawn from a study of T-cell reconstitution after alpha-beta-depleted transplantation in children. Overall study findings and caveats: Alpha-beta T cells about two months after transplant reportedly derived from several hundred expanded graft clones.

The TCRbeta library was prepared with unique molecular identifiers. TCRdb re-analysed the PCR reads in MiXCR, keeping a single row per CDR3 protein. The repertoire consists of around 700,000 distinct CDR3 sequences, with approximately 14% occurring once and the leading ten covering 0.79%. Sample: PBMCs, taken before TCRalphabeta/CD19-depleted stem cell transplant. The receptor was derived from a girl aged 2-9 years with congenital amegakaryocytic thrombocytopenia, due to receive a stem cell transplant.

The DNA of the CDR3 is TGTGCCAGCAGGAGACTAGCGGGAGGCACAGATACGCAGTATTTT. Encoded protein: CASRRLAGGTDTQYF. The rearrangement links TRBV2 to TRBJ2-3, with TRBD2 matching over 12 bases. The CDR3 has 15 residues. Trimming removed 6 bases from V and 1 base from J; junction bases left unmatched: 2. Looked up from germline, CDR1 is SNHLY and CDR2 is FYNNEI.